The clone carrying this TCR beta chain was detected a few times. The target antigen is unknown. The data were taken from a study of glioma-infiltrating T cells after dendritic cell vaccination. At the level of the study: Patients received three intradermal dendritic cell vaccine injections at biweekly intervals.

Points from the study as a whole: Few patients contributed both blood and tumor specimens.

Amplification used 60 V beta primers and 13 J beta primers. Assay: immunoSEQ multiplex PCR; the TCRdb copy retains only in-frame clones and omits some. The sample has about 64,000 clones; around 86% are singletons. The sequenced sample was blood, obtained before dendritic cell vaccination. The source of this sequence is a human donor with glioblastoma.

The CDR3 here is CAIAGDTDTQYF. The CDR3 nucleotides read TGTGCCATTGCAGGGGACACAGATACGCAGTATTTT. This chain uses TRBV6-1 with TRBJ2-3; tentative D call: TRBD1 (6 bases). The CDR3 totals 12 residues. V was pared by 10 bases and J by 2 bases, with 10 bases between. Germline-derived CDR1 and CDR2 are MNHNS and SASEGT.